This T cell receptor (beta chain) was identified during a study of blood T cell repertoires in COVID-19. Those enrolled in Seattle joined during active infection and were followed longitudinally afterward. Study processing details: It was from reference gene primer amplification that nucleated cell counts were estimated. Sequencing was performed with immunoSEQ multiplex PCR; in TCRdb, only in-frame clones are kept and a portion is missing. Clonal size and the V and J genes are those of that table, whereas D and trimming came from the DNA. The sample lists 200,000 to 300,000 clones; around 90% were seen once. The CDR3 loop spans 13 amino acids. V was trimmed by 3 bases and J by 4 bases, leaving 9 bases between them. Germline CDR1 and CDR2: SQVTM and ANQGSEA.

This clonotype was sampled from a man under 40 with COVID-19, enrolled during active disease. Sequenced material: peripheral blood. The V gene is TRBV29-1, the J gene TRBJ1-4; a weak D match, TRBD1 (5 bases). The CDR3 here is CSVDAGLNEKLFF. The CDR3 nucleotides read TGCAGCGTTGATGCGGGGCTTAATGAAAAACTGTTTTTT.